The 29 T cell receptor beta chains in this list originate from one sample, sequenced in a study of blood T cell repertoires in COVID-19. The repertoire was sequenced with immunoSEQ multiplex PCR; TCRdb's copy has only in-frame clones and lacks some. The table records about 170,000 clones, approximately 81% of them present only once. Sequencing was performed on peripheral blood. These receptors were obtained from a woman in her 70s with COVID-19, enrolled during active disease.

This chain links TRBV6-1 with TRBJ2-2, with D perhaps matching TRBD2 (6 bases). The germline V gene has CDR1 MNHNS and CDR2 SASEGT. Trimming took off 1 base at V and 1 base at J, with 13 bases between the two ends. The CDR3 consists of 17 residues. The CDR3 bases are TGTGCCAGCAGTGAAGGGGGACTGTTCCTGAACACCGGGGAGCTGTTTTTT. Its protein product is CASSEGGLFLNTGELFF.

The V gene is TRBV6-1, the J gene TRBJ1-5; D might be TRBD1 (6 bases). This CDR3 region has 16 residues. The germline V gene has CDR1 MNHNS and CDR2 SASEGT. Trimming shortened V by 3 bases and J by 2 bases, and 14 bases separated the two germline ends. The CDR3 DNA is TGTGCCAGCAGTGACCGGGACAAGGGGCGCAATCAGCCCCAGCATTTT. Protein: CASSDRDKGRNQPQHF.

This chain links TRBV28 with TRBJ1-2; D not certain. Deletions cut 7 bases from V and 7 bases from J, with 19 bases between. Per the germline V gene, CDR1 is MDHEN and CDR2 is SYDVKM. The CDR3 is made up of 14 amino acids. This CDR3 is CASNSERRLGGYTF. The CDR3 DNA reads as TGTGCCAGCAACTCCGAGCGGAGGTTGGGTGGCTACACCTTC.

This rearrangement joins TRBV10-3 to TRBJ2-5, with TRBD1 matching 7 bases. This CDR3 has 14 amino acids. Losses at the gene ends were 5 bases for V and 4 bases for J; bases not matched to a gene: 7. CDR1 is ENHRY, CDR2 SYGVKD, per germline. CDR3 loop: CAISKDRAGETQYF. The DNA for the CDR3 is TGTGCCATCAGTAAAGACAGGGCTGGAGAGACCCAGTACTTC.

The chain has TRBV6-2 or TRBV6-3 and TRBJ2-5; 12 nucleotides agree with TRBD2. Germline CDR1 reads MNHEY; CDR2 reads SVGEGT. J gave up 2 bases and V 6 bases, and 4 bases lay outside the gene matches. The CDR3 totals 15 residues. For the CDR3, the DNA is TGTGCCAGCAGCCGAACTAGCGGGGGGCAAGAGACCCAGTACTTC. This sequence encodes CASSRTSGGQETQYF.

This chain uses TRBV19 with TRBJ1-6, with 9 positions matching TRBD1. V dropped 3 bases and J dropped 7; count of bases not matched to a gene: 4. This CDR3 has 15 amino acids. Per germline, CDR1 LNHDA and CDR2 SQIVND (reference sequence). This CDR3 is CASSIVGQGNSPLHF. In nucleotides, the CDR3 is TGTGCCAGTAGTATTGTCGGACAGGGGAATTCACCCCTCCACTTT.

This clone has just one count. The chain is built from TRBV7-6 and TRBJ2-1; 10 bases are shared with TRBD2. Germline CDR1 is SGHVS and CDR2 is FNYEAQ. Trimming removed 1 base from V and 7 bases from J; junction bases left unmatched: 13. The CDR3 length is 18 residues. The CDR3 loop is CASSLGLAGASWENEQFF. DNA for the CDR3: TGTGCCAGCAGCTTAGGGCTAGCGGGAGCCTCTTGGGAGAATGAGCAGTTCTTC.

The CDR3 coding sequence is TGTGCCAGCAGAAGGGGATCTGGGGCCAACGTCCTGACTTTC. Translated: CASRRGSGANVLTF. V is TRBV9 and J is TRBJ2-6; tentative D call: TRBD1 (5 bases). The germline CDR1 and CDR2 sequences are SGDLS and YYNGEE. Trimming removed 5 bases at V and 1 base at J, with 7 bases between. There are 14 residues in the CDR3.

The J gene is TRBJ2-3, the V gene TRBV11-2; no reliable D call. Germline loops: CDR1 SGHAT, CDR2 FQNNGV. Trimming took 1 base from V and 0 from J, leaving 20 bases between them. CDR3 length: 19 residues. As DNA, the CDR3 is TGTGCCAGCAGCTTAGCTGTATTTTTGACTGAACGTAGCACAGATACGCAGTATTTT. Amino acid sequence: CASSLAVFLTERSTDTQYF.

The chain is built from TRBV19 and TRBJ2-2, with TRBD2 as a possible D gene (6 bases). Germline CDR1 and CDR2: LNHDA and SQIVND (reference sequence). V was pared by 7 bases and J by 6 bases, with 15 bases between. CDR3 size: 14 residues. CDR3 nucleotide sequence: TGTGCCAGTAATGTGGGACTTATGCCCGGGGAGCTGTTTTTT. Its translation is CASNVGLMPGELFF.

As for this clone: Other nucleotide sequences from this sample produce the same CDR3. The chain uses TRBV5-1 and TRBJ2-1; 10 positions agree with TRBD1. Germline V gene data show CDR1 as SGHRS and CDR2 as YFSETQ. Trimming at V came to 3 bases and at J to 4 bases, leaving 4 bases not matched to a gene. This CDR3 contains 15 residues. DNA of the CDR3: TGCGCCAGCAGCTCCGGGACAGGGGTTTACAATGAGCAGTTCTTC. Protein product: CASSSGTGVYNEQFF.

V usage is TRBV29-1 and J usage is TRBJ1-4, with D uncertain. V lost 7 bases and J lost 3, with 9 bases in between. The germline gives CDR1 SQVTM, CDR2 ANQGSEA. The length of the CDR3 is 12 residues. The CDR3 loop reads CSASGANEKLFF. CDR3 bases: TGCAGCGCCTCAGGCGCTAATGAAAAACTGTTTTTT. The full variable domain, its missing parts supplied by reference TRBV29-1 and TRBJ1-4, is SAVISQKPSRDICQRGTSLTIQCQVDSQVTMMFWYRQQPGQSLTLIATANQGSEATYESGFVIDKFPISRPNLTFSTLTVSNMSPEDSSIYLCSASGANEKLFFGSGTQLSVL.

This chain joins TRBV27 and TRBJ2-3; tentatively, D is TRBD2 (6 bases). The V end was cut by 3 bases, the J end by 2 bases, with 15 bases between. CDR1 and CDR2 (germline): MNHEY, SMNVEV (reference sequence). This CDR3 has 16 residues. As DNA, the CDR3 is TGTGCCAGCAGTTTTTTTGCGGGGTCTTACACAGATACGCAGTATTTT. This sequence encodes CASSFFAGSYTDTQYF.

The chain joins TRBV28 to TRBJ1-4, with 8 bases lining up with TRBD1. V dropped 0 bases and J dropped 5; count of bases not matched to a gene: 5. Per the germline V gene, CDR1 is MDHEN and CDR2 is SYDVKM. There are 16 residues in the CDR3. The CDR3 reads CASSLWGTGPNEKLFF. The CDR3 DNA reads TGTGCCAGCAGTTTATGGGGGACAGGTCCGAATGAAAAACTGTTTTTT.

This clone was observed a few times. The V and J genes are TRBV15 and TRBJ1-1, with TRBD1 matching 8 bases. CDR1 is LNHNV, CDR2 YYDKDF, per germline (reference sequence). The trim removed 1 base at V and 10 bases at J, leaving 8 bases unmatched. The CDR3 has 14 residues. CDR3 sequence (DNA): TGTGCCACCAGCAGAGGGCCAGGGGGCGCGGCAGCTTTCTTT. The encoded protein is CATSRGPGGAAAFF.

This clone turned up a few times. This sequence joins TRBV4-1 and TRBJ1-4; 9 bases match TRBD1. This CDR3 comprises 15 residues. CDR1 and CDR2 from the germline V gene are MGHRA and YSYEKL. Trimming cost V 4 bases and J 3 bases; bases outside gene matches: 3. The CDR3 protein is CASSRGTGPNEKLFF. The CDR3 nucleotides are TGCGCCAGCAGCCGTGGGACAGGGCCTAATGAAAAACTGTTTTTT.

This clone was detected a few times. V usage is TRBV28 and J usage is TRBJ2-1; D possibly corresponds to TRBD2 (6 bases). V lost 6 bases to trimming and J lost 0 bases, with 6 bases between them. The CDR3 has 13 amino acids. Germline V gives CDR1 MDHEN, CDR2 SYDVKM. The CDR3 loop reads CASRGGSYNEQFF. The CDR3 DNA sequence: TGTGCCAGCAGGGGGGGCTCCTACAATGAGCAGTTCTTC.

The gene calls are TRBV5-3 and TRBJ2-7; D might be TRBD1 (6 bases). Being an ORF, TRBV5-3 has a function that is uncertain. The V gene lost 5 bases and the J gene lost 10 bases, with 16 bases spanning the gap. The CDR3 has 12 amino acids. As DNA, the CDR3 is TGTGCCAGAAGACTCCGACAGGTCGATCAGTACGTC. The encoded protein is CARRLRQVDQYV.

This chain connects TRBV6-6 to TRBJ2-1; 9 bases line up with TRBD2. V trimming: 7 bases; J trimming: 10 bases; junction bases outside the gene matches: 11. The CDR3 loop spans 14 amino acids. The V gene's germline CDR1 is MNHNY and CDR2 SVGAGI (reference sequence). The CDR3 loop reads CASTQGLASREQFF. In nucleotides, the CDR3 is TGTGCCAGCACCCAGGGACTAGCCAGCCGGGAGCAGTTCTTC.

The chain combines TRBV2 with TRBJ1-1; D is possibly TRBD1 (5 bases). The CDR3 is made up of 13 amino acids. V was pared by 2 bases and J by 4 bases, with 8 bases between. Germline lookup yields CDR1 SNHLY and CDR2 FYNNEI. The CDR3 region has the DNA TGTGCCAGCAGTGAAAAGGGGTTCACTGAAGCTTTCTTT. Translated, it gives CASSEKGFTEAFF.

The rearrangement joins TRBV5-6 to TRBJ1-2; D is unresolved. Trimming stripped 0 bases from V and 3 bases from J, with 6 bases between. The CDR3 is 13 amino acids. Germline CDR1 reads SGHDT; CDR2 reads YYEEEE. In DNA form, the CDR3 reads TGTGCCAGCAGCTTGGGAGATTACTATGGCTACACCTTC. It translates to CASSLGDYYGYTF.

This clone was recorded many times. The chain couples TRBV3-1 (or the pseudogene TRBV3-2) to TRBJ1-3; a weak D match, TRBD1 (6 bases). The CDR3 is 17 amino acids. Germline CDR1 and CDR2: LGHDT and YNNKEL (reference sequence). Trimming pared 1 base from V and 2 bases from J, leaving 15 bases between. The CDR3 sequence: CASSQGGINRAGNTIYF. The CDR3 DNA follows: TGTGCCAGCAGCCAAGGTGGAATAAACAGGGCTGGAAACACCATATATTTT.

The CDR3 nucleotides read TGTGCCAGCTCTCGACAGGGGGCGACAGATACGCAGTATTTT. Its protein is CASSRQGATDTQYF. The J gene is TRBJ2-3, the V gene TRBV11-2; TRBD1 matches 10 bases. Looked up from germline, CDR1 is SGHAT and CDR2 is FQNNGV. J was trimmed by 3 bases and V by 8 bases; bases with no gene match: 5. The CDR3 is 14 residues long.

This clone was detected a few times. This chain uses TRBV6-5 with TRBJ2-5, with TRBD1 as a possible D gene (6 bases). This CDR3 region has 14 residues. The V end lost 4 bases, the J end lost 5 bases, and 14 bases lay between the germline ends. From germline, CDR1 is MNHEY and CDR2 SVGAGI. In DNA form, the CDR3 reads TGTGCCAGCAGTTCAGGGGCTTTGCTGGAGACCCAGTACTTC. The encoded protein is CASSSGALLETQYF.

This chain uses TRBV11-3 with TRBJ2-7, with TRBD1 as a possible D gene (6 bases). The CDR3 is made up of 14 amino acids. Germline V lookup: CDR1 SGHNT, CDR2 YENEEA. The V gene lost 11 bases and the J gene lost 4 bases, with 21 bases spanning the gap. CDR3 DNA: TGTGCCGGCGGTCCAGGGGCAAGAGAATACGAGCAGTACTTC. Translation: CAGGPGAREYEQYF. Full variable domain (remainder filled in from reference TRBV11-3 and TRBJ2-7): EAGVVQSPRYKIIEKKQPVAFWCNPISGHNTLYWYLQNLGQGPELLIRYENEEAVDDSQLPKDRFSAERLKGVDSTLKIQPAELGDSAVYLCAGGPGAREYEQYFGPGTRLTVT.

The chain has TRBV5-1 and TRBJ2-5; a weak D match, TRBD2 (6 bases). The V gene's germline CDR1 is SGHRS and CDR2 YFSETQ. The V end lost 0 bases, the J end lost 5 bases, and 17 bases lay between the germline ends. The CDR3 has 16 residues. CDR3 sequence reads: CASSLEVSGGWETQYF. CDR3 DNA: TGCGCCAGCAGCTTGGAGGTTAGCGGAGGGTGGGAGACCCAGTACTTC.

This rearrangement joins TRBV28 to TRBJ2-1; 8 positions match TRBD1. CDR1 and CDR2 (germline): MDHEN, SYDVKM. The CDR3 spans 19 residues. Trimming took 6 bases from V and 1 from J; bases not matched to a gene: 17. The CDR3 coding sequence is TGTGCCAGCAGAGCCAGGACAGGGATGGCTGGGCTTTCCTACAATGAGCAGTTCTTC. This sequence encodes CASRARTGMAGLSYNEQFF.

The chain joins TRBV7-2 to TRBJ1-5; TRBD1 is a possible D gene (6 bases). This CDR3 spans 16 amino acids. Germline CDR1 and CDR2: SGHTA and FQGNSA. V was pared by 2 bases and J by 6 bases, with 17 bases between. The CDR3 loop reads CASSLTGLIGSQPQHF. CDR3 bases: TGTGCCAGCAGCTTAACAGGGCTTATAGGTAGTCAGCCCCAGCATTTT.

A few counts support this clone. V and J are TRBV27 and TRBJ1-1; no reliable D call. Germline lookup yields CDR1 MNHEY and CDR2 SMNVEV (reference sequence). V was clipped by 2 bases and J by 10 bases, with 17 bases between them. This CDR3 is built from 14 residues. CDR3 DNA: TGTGCCAGCAGTTTAAGAGGAACCCCGATGCTAGCTTTCTTT. Its translation: CASSLRGTPMLAFF.